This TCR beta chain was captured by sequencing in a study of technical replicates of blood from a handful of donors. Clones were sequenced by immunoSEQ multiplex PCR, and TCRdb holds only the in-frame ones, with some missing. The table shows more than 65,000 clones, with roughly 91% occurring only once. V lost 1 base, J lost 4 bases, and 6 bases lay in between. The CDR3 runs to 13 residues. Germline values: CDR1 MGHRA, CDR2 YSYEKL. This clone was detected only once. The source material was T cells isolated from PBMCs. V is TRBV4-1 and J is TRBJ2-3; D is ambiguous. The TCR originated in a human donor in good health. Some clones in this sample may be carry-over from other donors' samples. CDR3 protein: CASSQASADTQYF. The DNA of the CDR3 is TGCGCCAGCAGCCAAGCTAGTGCAGATACGCAGTATTTT.